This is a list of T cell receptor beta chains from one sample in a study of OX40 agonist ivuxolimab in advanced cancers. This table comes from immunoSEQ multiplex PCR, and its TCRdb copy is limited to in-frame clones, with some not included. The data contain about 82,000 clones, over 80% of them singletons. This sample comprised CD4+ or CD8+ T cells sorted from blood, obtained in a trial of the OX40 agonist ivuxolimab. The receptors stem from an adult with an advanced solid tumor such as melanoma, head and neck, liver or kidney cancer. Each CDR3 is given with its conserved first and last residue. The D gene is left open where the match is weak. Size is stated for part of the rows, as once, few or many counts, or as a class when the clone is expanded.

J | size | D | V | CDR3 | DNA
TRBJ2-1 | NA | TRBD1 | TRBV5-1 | CASSLGDRGHNEQFF | TGCGCCAGCAGCTTGGGGGACAGGGGGCACAATGAGCAGTTCTTC
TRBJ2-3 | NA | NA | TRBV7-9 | CASSSKLRDTQYF | TGTGCCAGCAGCTCCAAGCTAAGGGATACGCAGTATTTT
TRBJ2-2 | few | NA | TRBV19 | CASSNPPVGGANTGELFF | TGTGCCAGTAGTAATCCCCCAGTGGGTGGGGCCAACACCGGGGAGCTGTTTTTT
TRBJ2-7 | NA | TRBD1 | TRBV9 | CASSPRTGEREQYF | TGTGCCAGCAGCCCCCGGACAGGGGAACGGGAGCAGTACTTC
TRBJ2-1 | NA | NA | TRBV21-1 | CASSKEPKGGDEQFF | TGTGCCAGCAGCAAAGAGCCCAAAGGGGGGGATGAGCAGTTCTTC
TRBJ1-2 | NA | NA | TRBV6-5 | CASSYTPGRNYGYTF | TGTGCCAGCAGTTACACCCCGGGTCGGAACTATGGCTACACCTTC
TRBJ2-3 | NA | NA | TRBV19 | CASSILGVISGDTQYF | TGTGCCAGTAGTATATTAGGGGTAATTTCAGGAGATACGCAGTATTTT
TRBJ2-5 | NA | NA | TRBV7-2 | CASSPPSEVRETQYF | TGTGCCAGCAGCCCCCCGTCAGAGGTTCGAGAGACCCAGTACTTC
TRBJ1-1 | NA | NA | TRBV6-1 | CASTQDTWNTEAFF | TGTGCCAGCACCCAGGACACGTGGAACACTGAAGCTTTCTTT
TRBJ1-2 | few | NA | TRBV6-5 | CASSKDTNYGYTF | TGTGCCAGCAGTAAGGATACTAACTATGGCTACACCTTC
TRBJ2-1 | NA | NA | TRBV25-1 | CASSPLAGYNEQFF | TGTGCCAGCAGTCCCCTGGCGGGCTACAATGAGCAGTTCTTC
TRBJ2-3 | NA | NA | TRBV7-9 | CASSHLEQYF | TGTGCCAGCAGCCATCTTGAGCAGTATTTT
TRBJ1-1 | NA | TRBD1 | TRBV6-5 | CASRERQGVEAFF | TGTGCCAGCAGGGAACGACAGGGGGTTGAAGCTTTCTTT
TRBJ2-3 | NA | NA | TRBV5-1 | CASSLRSASTDTQYF | TGCGCCAGCAGCTTGAGGTCGGCTAGCACAGATACGCAGTATTTT
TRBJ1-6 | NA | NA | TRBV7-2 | CASSYTTGSGGSPLHF | TGTGCCAGCAGCTATACTACAGGATCCGGGGGGTCACCCCTCCACTTT
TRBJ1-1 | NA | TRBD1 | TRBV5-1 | CASCLLGQGNTEAFF | TGCGCCAGCTGCCTCTTAGGACAGGGGAACACTGAAGCTTTCTTT
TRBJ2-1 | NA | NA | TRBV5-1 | CASSEGRVLAEQFF | TGCGCCAGCAGCGAGGGCCGGGTCTTAGCGGAGCAGTTCTTC